A single sample is the source of the 13 T cell receptor beta chains below, sequenced in a study of cytomegalovirus exposure and HLA in healthy donors. In the PCR, 60 Vbeta and 13 Jbeta primers were used. This table comes from immunoSEQ multiplex PCR, and its TCRdb copy is limited to in-frame clones, with some not included. The sample records some 130,000 clones, around nine tenths being singletons. Sequenced material: PBMCs. The receptors here all came from a woman aged 25-40 years in good health and CMV-seronegative.

This clone appeared a few times. As DNA, the CDR3 is TGTGCCAGCAGATATCGGAGCGGGAGGGGAGAGAATGAGCAGTTCTTC. It specifies CASRYRSGRGENEQFF. The gene calls are TRBV7-8 and TRBJ2-1; 10 bases fit TRBD2. The CDR3 loop spans 16 amino acids. CDR1 is SGHVS and CDR2 is FQNEAQ in the germline V gene. With 6 bases clipped from V and 7 bases from J, the junction kept 12 bases outside the gene matches.

V gene TRBV27 combines with J gene TRBJ2-1, with 7 nucleotides matching TRBD2. Trimming took 2 bases from V and 6 from J; bases not matched to a gene: 4. The CDR3 extends over 14 amino acids. CDR1 MNHEY and CDR2 SMNVEV come from the germline V gene (reference sequence). The CDR3 is CASSLRGSVNEQFF. The CDR3 DNA reads as TGTGCCAGCAGTTTACGCGGGAGCGTCAATGAGCAGTTCTTC.

The chain is built from TRBV4-2 and TRBJ2-2; 9 bases are shared with TRBD2. The CDR3 has 16 residues. Trimming took 4 bases from V and 8 from J; bases not matched to a gene: 11. In germline, CDR1 is LGHNA, CDR2 YNFKEQ. CDR3 nucleotides: TGTGCCAGCAGCCTCTACCGAGGCGGGAGGGTAGGGGAGCTGTTTTTT. Translation gives CASSLYRGGRVGELFF.

The table lists this clone with a count of one. V usage is TRBV27 and J usage is TRBJ1-1; D gene unclear. V lost 2 bases and J 5 bases, leaving 12 bases between the germline ends. The CDR3 covers 14 residues. Germline V CDR1 and CDR2: MNHEY, SMNVEV (reference sequence). CDR3: CASSLAGGGTEAFF. CDR3 bases: TGTGCCAGCAGTTTAGCCGGCGGAGGGACTGAAGCTTTCTTT.

This rearrangement joins TRBV5-4 to TRBJ2-7; the match to TRBD1 covers 11 bases. In germline, CDR1 is SGHNT, CDR2 YYREEE (reference sequence). This CDR3 has 17 amino acids. V lost 3 bases, J lost 4 bases, and 12 bases stayed unmatched. This CDR3 reads CASSSMRTGGPLYEQYF. For the CDR3, the DNA is TGTGCCAGCAGCTCGATGAGGACAGGGGGCCCCCTATACGAGCAGTACTTC.

The chain combines TRBV7-3 with TRBJ1-2; TRBD1 agrees at 8 bases. V trimming: 5 bases; J trimming: 6 bases; junction bases outside the gene matches: 5. The CDR3 loop spans 13 amino acids. CDR1 and CDR2 from the germline V gene are SGHTA and FQGTGA. The CDR3 DNA is TGTGCCAGCAGCAGAGGACAGGGAAATGGCTACACCTTC. Its translation is CASSRGQGNGYTF.

This chain links TRBV4-3 with TRBJ1-4; no clear D. The CDR3 is 17 amino acids. CDR1 is LGHNA, CDR2 YSLEER, per germline. Trimming took off 0 bases at V and 2 bases at J, with 13 bases between the two ends. The CDR3 DNA reads TGCGCCAGCAGCCAAGATTCATTAATGGCTACTAATGAAAAACTGTTTTTT. Amino acids: CASSQDSLMATNEKLFF.

V and J are TRBV7-9 and TRBJ2-1, with 10 bases aligning to TRBD2. The J segment lost 7 bases and the V segment lost 1 base, leaving 4 bases of the junction unmatched. The CDR3 spans 15 residues. In germline, CDR1 is SEHNR, CDR2 FQNEAQ (reference sequence). The CDR3 loop is CASSLGSGRLNEQFF. The CDR3 DNA is TGTGCCAGCAGCTTAGGTAGCGGGAGGTTGAATGAGCAGTTCTTC.

The J gene is TRBJ2-6, the V gene TRBV5-1, with D possibly TRBD2 on 5 matching bases. Germline CDR1 reads SGHRS; CDR2 reads YFSETQ. V was trimmed by 3 bases and J by 4 bases, leaving 11 bases between them. The CDR3 sequence is 15 residues long. The CDR3: CASSSGVRGANVLTF. The DNA of the CDR3 is TGCGCCAGCAGCTCCGGGGTTCGAGGGGCCAACGTCCTGACTTTC.

This chain uses TRBV10-3 with TRBJ1-5, with 7 bases fitting TRBD1. Germline loops: CDR1 ENHRY, CDR2 SYGVKD. The CDR3 loop spans 14 amino acids. J gave up 4 bases and V 7 bases, and 7 bases lay outside the gene matches. Written as DNA, the CDR3 is TGTGCCATCAAAGATCAGGGGGATAATCAGCCCCAGCATTTT. Its translation: CAIKDQGDNQPQHF.

This chain joins TRBV7-2 and TRBJ1-5; D call uncertain. V lost 1 base and J lost 3, with 10 bases in between. Germline CDR1 and CDR2: SGHTA and FQGNSA. The CDR3 is made up of 15 amino acids. The CDR3 DNA is TGTGCCAGCAGCTTAGTTTCGGGTAACAATCAGCCCCAGCATTTT. Translated: CASSLVSGNNQPQHF.

This clone is a singleton in its sample. The gene calls are TRBV19 and TRBJ2-1, with 7 bases fitting TRBD2. The CDR3 consists of 11 residues. CDR1 and CDR2 (germline): LNHDA, SQIVND (reference sequence). With V trimmed by 6 bases and J by 13 bases, 6 bases remained unmatched. The CDR3 protein is CASSTGTTQFF. The CDR3 DNA reads TGTGCCAGTAGCACCGGGACTACTCAGTTCTTC.

This clone showed up just once. The chain employs TRBV5-4 and TRBJ2-5; unclear D gene. The last part of the DNA fits TRBJ2-7 better; the J call may be wrong. The CDR3 length is 14 residues. The V gene's germline CDR1 is SGHNT and CDR2 YYREEE (reference sequence). In nucleotides, the CDR3 is TGTGCCAGCAGCTTGGGTCCAGACTCCTACGAGCAGTACTTC. Its translation is CASSLGPDSYEQYF.